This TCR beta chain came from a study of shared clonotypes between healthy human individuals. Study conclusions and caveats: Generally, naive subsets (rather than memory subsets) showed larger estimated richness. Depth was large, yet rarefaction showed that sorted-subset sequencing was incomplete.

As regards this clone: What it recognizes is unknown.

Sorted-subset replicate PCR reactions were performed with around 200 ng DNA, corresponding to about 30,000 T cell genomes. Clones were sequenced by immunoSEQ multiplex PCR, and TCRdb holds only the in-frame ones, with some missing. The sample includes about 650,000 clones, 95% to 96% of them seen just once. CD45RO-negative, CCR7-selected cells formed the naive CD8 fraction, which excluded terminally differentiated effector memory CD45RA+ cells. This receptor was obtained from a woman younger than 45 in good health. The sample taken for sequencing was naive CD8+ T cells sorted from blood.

The DNA of the CDR3 is TGTGCCAGCAGCTTAGTCTCGACGGAGGTGGGCTACGAGCAGTACTTC. Its translation: CASSLVSTEVGYEQYF. The rearrangement links TRBV21-1 to TRBJ2-7; the DNA was not compared with TRBD2, the D call given in the table. TRBV21-1 is flagged as a pseudogene. This CDR3 has 16 residues.